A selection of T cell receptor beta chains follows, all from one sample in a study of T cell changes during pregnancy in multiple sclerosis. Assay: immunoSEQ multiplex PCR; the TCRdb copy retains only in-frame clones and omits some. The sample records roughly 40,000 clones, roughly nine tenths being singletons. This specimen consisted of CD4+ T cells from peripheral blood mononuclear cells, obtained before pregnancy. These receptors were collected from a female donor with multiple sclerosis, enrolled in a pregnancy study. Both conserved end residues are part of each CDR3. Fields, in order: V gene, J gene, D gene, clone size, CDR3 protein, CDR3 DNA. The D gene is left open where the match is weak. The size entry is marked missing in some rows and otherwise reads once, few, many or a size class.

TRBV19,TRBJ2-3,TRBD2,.,CASSIGRTDTQYF,TGTGCCAGTAGTATCGGGAGGACAGATACGCAGTATTTT
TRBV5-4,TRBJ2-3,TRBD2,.,CASSLSSSGVNTQYF,TGTGCCAGCAGCTTGTCCTCTAGCGGGGTTAATACGCAGTATTTT
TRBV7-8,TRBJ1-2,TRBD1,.,CASSLVTGNYGYTF,TGTGCCAGCAGCTTAGTGACAGGGAACTATGGCTACACCTTC
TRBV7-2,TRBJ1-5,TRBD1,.,CASSPTGGNQPQHF,TGTGCCAGCAGCCCGACAGGGGGCAATCAGCCCCAGCATTTT
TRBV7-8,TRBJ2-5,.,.,CASSLRRLYQETQYF,TGTGCCAGCAGCTTACGCAGGTTGTACCAAGAGACCCAGTACTTC
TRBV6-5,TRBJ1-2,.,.,CASRTDRYYGYTF,TGTGCCAGCAGAACAGACAGATACTATGGCTACACCTTC
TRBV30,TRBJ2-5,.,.,CAWKRAQETQYF,TGTGCCTGGAAGAGGGCCCAAGAGACCCAGTACTTC
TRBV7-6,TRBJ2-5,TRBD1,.,CASSLIQGNQETQYF,TGTGCCAGCAGCTTAATACAGGGGAACCAAGAGACCCAGTACTTC
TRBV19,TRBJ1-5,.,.,CASSIFPGLGQPQHF,TGTGCCAGTAGTATCTTTCCAGGGCTTGGTCAGCCCCAGCATTTT
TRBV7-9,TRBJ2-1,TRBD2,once,CASKGGLAGGPSYNEQFF,TGTGCCAGCAAGGGTGGACTAGCGGGAGGGCCATCCTACAATGAGCAGTTCTTC
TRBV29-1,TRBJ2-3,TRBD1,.,CSVQTGGSTDTQYF,TGCAGCGTGCAAACAGGGGGAAGCACAGATACGCAGTATTTT
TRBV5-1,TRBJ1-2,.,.,CASSSGVRYSNDGYTF,TGCGCCAGCAGCTCCGGGGTTCGCTATTCTAACGATGGCTACACCTTC
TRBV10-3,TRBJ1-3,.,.,CAISPIPQATRGNTIYF,TGTGCCATCAGTCCGATCCCCCAGGCCACTAGGGGAAACACCATATATTTT
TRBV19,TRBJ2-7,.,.,CASGFRGGYEQYF,TGTGCCAGTGGTTTCCGAGGGGGCTACGAGCAGTACTTC
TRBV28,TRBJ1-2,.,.,CASSFPPPGQGYGYTF,TGTGCCAGCAGTTTTCCGCCTCCGGGACAAGGGTACGGCTACACCTTC
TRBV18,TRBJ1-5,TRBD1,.,CASSPLPGQVNQPQHF,TGTGCCAGCTCACCTCTCCCGGGACAGGTCAATCAGCCCCAGCATTTT
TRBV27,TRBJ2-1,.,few,CASSAGRGNEQFF,TGTGCCAGCAGTGCAGGGCGAGGTAATGAGCAGTTCTTC